Below are 25 T cell receptor beta chains sequenced from a single sample in a study of neurological immune-mediated disorders. A single record per CDR3 protein comes from TCRdb applying MiXCR to the 5' RACE reads. This repertoire shows around 47,000 distinct CDR3 sequences, approximately 12% found once; its top ten account for roughly 1.2%. The sequenced sample consisted of PBMCs. Receptor source: a female donor in good health.

This clonotype has ten or more counts. The chain links TRBV27 to TRBJ2-1, with 7 positions matching TRBD1. The CDR3 runs 12 residues. The ends lost 2 bases at V and 9 bases at J; junction bases unmatched: 1. Germline V lookup: CDR1 MNHEY, CDR2 SMNVEV (reference sequence). CDR3 nucleotides: TGTGCCAGCAGTTTAACAGGGGCTGAGCAGTTCTTC. Amino acid sequence: CASSLTGAEQFF.

This clonotype was detected many times. J is TRBJ2-7 and V is TRBV5-5; 10 positions agree with TRBD1. The germline gives CDR1 SGHKS, CDR2 YYEKEE (reference sequence). The CDR3 extends over 15 amino acids. The junction had 4 bases not matched to a gene; V was cut back by 4 bases and J by 0 bases. CDR3 DNA: TGTGCCAGCAGCGCCGGGACAGGGGCCTCCTACGAGCAGTACTTC. Protein: CASSAGTGASYEQYF.

In this sample, this clonotype turned up many times. V usage is TRBV6-5 and J usage is TRBJ1-4; D is perhaps TRBD1 (5 bases). V shed 7 bases and J shed 6 bases, with 15 bases lying between them. In germline, CDR1 is MNHEY, CDR2 SVGAGI. The CDR3 contains 14 residues. CDR3 bases: TGTGCCAGCAAAGATACAGGATGGGATGAAAAACTGTTTTTT. Translated, it gives CASKDTGWDEKLFF.

This clonotype was seen many times. This chain links TRBV5-1 with TRBJ2-7, with D uncertain. The CDR3 sequence is 13 residues long. CDR1 is SGHRS and CDR2 is YFSETQ in the germline V gene. Trimming took off 2 bases at V and 3 bases at J, with 9 bases between the two ends. CDR3 in DNA: TGCGCCAGCAGCTTAGCTAGTGGCTACGAGCAGTACTTC. Protein: CASSLASGYEQYF.

This clonotype was recorded at least ten times. The genes are TRBV7-8 and TRBJ1-2; no reliable D call. The V end lost 5 bases, the J end lost 0 bases, and 25 bases lay between the germline ends. This CDR3 comprises 19 residues. Looked up from germline, CDR1 is SGHVS and CDR2 is FQNEAQ. CDR3 nucleotide sequence: TGTGCCAGCAGCCTACTCCAGCCACGTTCGAAGGCAGCTAACTATGGCTACACCTTC. Its protein is CASSLLQPRSKAANYGYTF.

Many counts were recorded for this clonotype. The CDR3 nucleotides are TGCAGTGCTGGAAGACTAGCGGGCGGTGAGACCCAGTACTTC. Translation gives CSAGRLAGGETQYF. The chain has TRBV20-1 and TRBJ2-5; 10 positions agree with TRBD2. J lost 5 bases, V lost 5 bases, and 8 bases had no gene match. The CDR3 covers 14 residues. The V gene's germline CDR1 is DFQATT and CDR2 SNEGSKA (reference sequence).

Here the CDR3 reads CASSLPLVGTGELFF. The CDR3 nucleotides are TGTGCCAGCAGCTTGCCACTGGTTGGCACCGGGGAGCTGTTTTTT. The gene calls are TRBV5-5 and TRBJ2-2; no clear D. V was cut by 1 base and J by 4 bases, with 11 bases left in between. Per germline, CDR1 SGHKS and CDR2 YYEKEE (reference sequence). The CDR3 spans 15 residues.

In its sample, this clonotype was seen many times. J is TRBJ2-7 and V is TRBV12-3 or TRBV12-4; a weak D match, TRBD1 (6 bases). The CDR3 is 12 residues long. Trimming left V 6 bases short and J 3 bases short, with 9 bases between. The CDR3 loop is CASSPGVYEQYF. Here the CDR3 DNA reads TGTGCCAGCAGCCCAGGGGTCTACGAGCAGTACTTC.

This clonotype was observed many times. The rearrangement links TRBV12-3 or TRBV12-4 to TRBJ2-3, with no clear D. The CDR3 has 12 residues. The V end lost 2 bases, the J end lost 4 bases, and 4 bases lay between the germline ends. CDR3 residues: CASSLIADTQYF. The CDR3 DNA follows: TGTGCCAGCAGTTTAATAGCAGATACGCAGTATTTT.

This clonotype showed up many times. The rearrangement joins TRBV4-2 to TRBJ1-5, with no clear D. V was cut by 3 bases and J by 1 base, with 10 bases left in between. Looked up from germline, CDR1 is LGHNA and CDR2 is YNFKEQ. This CDR3 spans 15 amino acids. CDR3 DNA sequence: TGTGCCAGCAGCCAGTCAGAAGGCAGCAATCAGCCCCAGCATTTT. It specifies CASSQSEGSNQPQHF.

This clonotype was seen many times. J is TRBJ2-3 and V is TRBV7-9; D is perhaps TRBD2 (6 bases). Between the trimmed V and J ends, which lost 5 bases and 1 base, there was a span of 10 bases. Germline-derived CDR1 and CDR2 are SEHNR and FQNEAQ (reference sequence). CDR3 length: 14 amino acids. The CDR3 spells CASSHQRGTDTQYF. The CDR3 coding sequence is TGTGCCAGCAGCCACCAGCGGGGCACAGATACGCAGTATTTT.

This clonotype was detected ten times or more. This chain links TRBV5-1 with TRBJ2-1; a possible D gene is TRBD1 (5 bases). The germline CDR1 and CDR2 sequences are SGHRS and YFSETQ. The CDR3 length is 15 residues. V dropped 0 bases and J dropped 8 bases, with 15 bases sitting between them. CDR3 amino acids: CASSLAPSRGDEQFF. DNA of the CDR3: TGCGCCAGCAGCTTGGCCCCGTCTAGGGGCGATGAGCAGTTCTTC.

This clonotype has ten or more counts. The rearrangement uses TRBV5-1 and TRBJ2-1; 7 bases match TRBD2. The V gene's germline CDR1 is SGHRS and CDR2 YFSETQ. V was clipped by 0 bases and J by 9 bases; unmatched bases: 6. The CDR3 sequence is 14 residues long. The CDR3 loop is CASSLVAGEFEQFF. The CDR3 DNA reads TGCGCCAGCAGCTTGGTTGCGGGAGAATTTGAGCAGTTCTTC.

This clonotype was picked up many times. This sequence joins TRBV2 and TRBJ1-4; the D is unclear. The CDR3 is 13 residues long. CDR1 and CDR2 from the germline V gene are SNHLY and FYNNEI. V lost 7 bases to trimming and J lost 8 bases, with 14 bases between them. This CDR3 reads CASKGGLKEKLFF. The CDR3 region has the DNA TGTGCCAGCAAAGGAGGCCTTAAGGAAAAACTGTTTTTT. Filled out from reference TRBV2 and TRBJ1-4, the complete variable domain reads EPEVTQTPSHQVTQMGQEVILRCVPISNHLYFYWYRQILGQKVEFLVSFYNNEISEKSEIFDDQFSVERPDGSNFTLKIRSTKLEDSAMYFCASKGGLKEKLFFGSGTQLSVL.

Worth noting for this clonotype: A much larger clone is a single base away; this may be a read error. The genes are TRBV25-1 and TRBJ1-2; the D is unclear. The CDR3 length is 13 residues. CDR1 MGHDK and CDR2 SYGVNS come from the germline V gene. The CDR3 sequence is CAGSEYRRYGYTF. The CDR3 DNA is TGTGCCGGCAGTGAATATCGCAGATATGGCTACACCTTC.

This clonotype was observed at least ten times. This chain uses TRBV9 with TRBJ1-1; a weak D match, TRBD1 (6 bases). V was pared by 3 bases and J by 3 bases, with 15 bases between. The CDR3 is made up of 15 amino acids. Germline V gene data show CDR1 as SGDLS and CDR2 as YYNGEE. CDR3 protein: CASSDEGDLDTEAFF. CDR3 DNA sequence: TGTGCCAGCAGCGACGAGGGGGATCTGGACACTGAAGCTTTCTTT. Full variable domain (rest looked up from reference TRBV9 and TRBJ1-1): DSGVTQTPKHLITATGQRVTLRCSPRSGDLSVYWYQQSLDQGLQFLIQYYNGEERAKGNILERFSAQQFPDLHSELNLSSLELGDSALYFCASSDEGDLDTEAFFGQGTRLTVV.

This clonotype appeared many times. The rearrangement uses TRBV20-1 and TRBJ2-1; 9 bases map to TRBD1. V trimming: 6 bases; J trimming: 7 bases; junction bases outside the gene matches: 10. This CDR3 is 14 amino acids long. The germline gives CDR1 DFQATT, CDR2 SNEGSKA (reference sequence). The chain's CDR3 is CSARTGTGTNEQFF. The CDR3 bases are TGCAGTGCCCGAACCGGGACAGGGACGAATGAGCAGTTCTTC.

The sample holds many counts of this clonotype. This chain connects TRBV5-1 to TRBJ2-7; 10 positions match TRBD1. V trimming: 4 bases; J trimming: 4 bases; junction bases outside the gene matches: 5. CDR3 length: 14 residues. CDR1 is SGHRS and CDR2 is YFSETQ in the germline V gene. The CDR3 protein is CASSATGGVYEQYF. The CDR3, as DNA: TGCGCCAGCAGCGCGACAGGGGGCGTGTACGAGCAGTACTTC.

In DNA form, the CDR3 reads TGTGCCAGCAGCGAAACGGGACAGGGGGCCTCTGGAAACACCATATATTTT. It yields the protein CASSETGQGASGNTIYF. The rearrangement joins TRBV9 to TRBJ1-3; 12 positions agree with TRBD1. V was clipped by 3 bases and J by 0 bases; unmatched bases: 4. The CDR3 is 17 residues long. Germline V CDR1 and CDR2: SGDLS, YYNGEE.

There are many counts of this clonotype. This chain connects TRBV12-3 or TRBV12-4 to TRBJ2-1; 8 positions match TRBD2. V dropped 6 bases and J dropped 6; count of bases not matched to a gene: 13. The CDR3 spans 16 residues. CDR3 DNA: TGTGCCAGCAGCCCCGGGGGAGCGGGAGTTTCCAATGAGCAGTTCTTC. It is translated as CASSPGGAGVSNEQFF.

Many counts were recorded for this clonotype. The J gene is TRBJ1-1, the V gene TRBV6-1; the D gene is possibly TRBD1 (6 bases). The CDR3 loop spans 15 amino acids. Germline loops: CDR1 MNHNS, CDR2 SASEGT. V was cut by 7 bases and J by 0 bases, with 15 bases left in between. As DNA, the CDR3 is TGTGCCAGCAACGAACCGGGACAAATGAACACTGAAGCTTTCTTT. It is translated as CASNEPGQMNTEAFF.

This clonotype was seen many times. The genes are TRBV5-1 and TRBJ2-7; D is unclear. V shed 0 bases and J shed 0 bases, with 7 bases lying between them. Germline V gene sequence: CDR1 SGHRS, CDR2 YFSETQ. The CDR3 totals 14 residues. The CDR3 sequence is CASSLGQLSYEQYF. CDR3 DNA: TGCGCCAGCAGCTTGGGGCAGCTCTCCTACGAGCAGTACTTC.

As concerns this clonotype: This is likely a read error, given that the CDR3 carries no conserved phenylalanine or tryptophan at its end. This chain connects TRBV6-5 to TRBJ1-1, with 7 bases that match TRBD1. The CDR3 runs to 13 residues. The V gene end was trimmed by 5 bases and the J gene end by 4 bases; junction bases not matched to a gene: 4. The germline V gene has CDR1 MNHEY and CDR2 SVGAGI. Here the CDR3 reads CASSRQGGTEAFS. CDR3 in DNA: TGTGCCAGCAGTAGGCAGGGGGGCACTGAAGCTTTCTCT.

This clonotype has at least ten counts. The chain employs TRBV5-1 and TRBJ1-1; TRBD1 matches at 8 bases. Germline V CDR1 and CDR2: SGHRS, YFSETQ. The CDR3 runs 12 residues. V lost 5 bases and J lost 7; bases outside the gene matches: 4. This CDR3 reads CASRLTGGEAFF. The CDR3 nucleotides are TGCGCCAGCAGACTTACAGGGGGTGAAGCTTTCTTT.

This clonotype was detected many times. The DNA of the CDR3 is TGTGCCAGCAGTTTTTTCACAGATACGCAGTATTTT. Its protein is CASSFFTDTQYF. The chain couples TRBV12-3 or TRBV12-4 to TRBJ2-3, with D unclear. The length of the CDR3 is 12 residues. The ends were cut back, 3 bases at V and 2 bases at J, with 3 bases in the middle.